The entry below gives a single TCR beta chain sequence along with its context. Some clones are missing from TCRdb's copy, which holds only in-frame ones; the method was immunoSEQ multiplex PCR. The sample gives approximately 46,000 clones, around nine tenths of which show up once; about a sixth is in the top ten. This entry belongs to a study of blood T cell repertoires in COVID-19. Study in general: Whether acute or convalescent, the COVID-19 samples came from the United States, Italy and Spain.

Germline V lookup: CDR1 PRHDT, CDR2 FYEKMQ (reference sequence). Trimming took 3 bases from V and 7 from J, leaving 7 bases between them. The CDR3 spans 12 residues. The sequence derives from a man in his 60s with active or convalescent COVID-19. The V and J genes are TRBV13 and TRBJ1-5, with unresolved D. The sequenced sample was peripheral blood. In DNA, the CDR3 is TGTGCCAGCAGCTTGACGGGACAGCCCCAGCATTTT. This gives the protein CASSLTGQPQHF.